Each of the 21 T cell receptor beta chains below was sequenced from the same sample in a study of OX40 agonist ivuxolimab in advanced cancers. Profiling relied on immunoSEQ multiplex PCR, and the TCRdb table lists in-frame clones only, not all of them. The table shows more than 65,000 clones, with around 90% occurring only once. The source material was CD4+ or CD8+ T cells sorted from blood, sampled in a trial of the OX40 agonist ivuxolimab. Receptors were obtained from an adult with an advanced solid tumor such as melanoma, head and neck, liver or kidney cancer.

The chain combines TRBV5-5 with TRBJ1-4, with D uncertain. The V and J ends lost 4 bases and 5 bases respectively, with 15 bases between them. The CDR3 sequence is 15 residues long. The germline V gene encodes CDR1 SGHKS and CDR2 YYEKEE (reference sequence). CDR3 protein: CASSLLTGPNEKLFF. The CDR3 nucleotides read TGTGCCAGCAGCCTGCTCACCGGGCCAAATGAAAAACTGTTTTTT.

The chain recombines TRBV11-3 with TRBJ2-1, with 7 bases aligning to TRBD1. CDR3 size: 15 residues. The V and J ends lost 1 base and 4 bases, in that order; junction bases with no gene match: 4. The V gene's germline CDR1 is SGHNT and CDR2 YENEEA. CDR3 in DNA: TGTGCCAGCAGCTTAGGACAGGGTATGTACAATGAGCAGTTCTTC. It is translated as CASSLGQGMYNEQFF.

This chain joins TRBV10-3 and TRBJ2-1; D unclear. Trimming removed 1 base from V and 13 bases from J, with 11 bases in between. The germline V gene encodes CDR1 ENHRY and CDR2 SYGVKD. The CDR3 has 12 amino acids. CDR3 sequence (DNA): TGTGCCATCAGTGAGTTACCTAGTATCCAGTTCTTC. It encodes CAISELPSIQFF.

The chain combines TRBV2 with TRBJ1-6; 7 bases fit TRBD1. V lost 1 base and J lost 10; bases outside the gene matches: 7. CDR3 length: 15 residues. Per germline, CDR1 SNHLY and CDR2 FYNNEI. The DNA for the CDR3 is TGTGCCAGCAGTGAAGTTTTAGGGGGCCGGTCACCCCTCCACTTT. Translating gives CASSEVLGGRSPLHF.

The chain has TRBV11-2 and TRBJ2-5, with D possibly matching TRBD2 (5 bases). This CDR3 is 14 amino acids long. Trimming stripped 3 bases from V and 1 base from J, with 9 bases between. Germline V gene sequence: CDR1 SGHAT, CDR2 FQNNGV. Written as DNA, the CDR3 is TGTGCCAGCAGCTTCTTGGCGGGCCAAGAGACCCAGTACTTC. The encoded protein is CASSFLAGQETQYF.

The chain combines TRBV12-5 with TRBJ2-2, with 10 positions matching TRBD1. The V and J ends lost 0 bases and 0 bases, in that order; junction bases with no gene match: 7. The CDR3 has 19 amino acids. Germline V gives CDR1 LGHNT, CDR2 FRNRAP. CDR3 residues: CASGLVLWTGGPNTGELFF. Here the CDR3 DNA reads TGTGCTAGTGGTTTGGTACTCTGGACAGGGGGGCCGAACACCGGGGAGCTGTTTTTT.

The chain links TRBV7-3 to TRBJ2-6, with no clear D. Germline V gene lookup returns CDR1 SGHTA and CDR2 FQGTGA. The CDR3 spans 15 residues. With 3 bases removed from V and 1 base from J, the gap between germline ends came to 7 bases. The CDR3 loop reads CASSLAVSGANVLTF. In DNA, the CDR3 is TGTGCCAGCAGCTTGGCTGTGTCTGGGGCCAACGTCCTGACTTTC.

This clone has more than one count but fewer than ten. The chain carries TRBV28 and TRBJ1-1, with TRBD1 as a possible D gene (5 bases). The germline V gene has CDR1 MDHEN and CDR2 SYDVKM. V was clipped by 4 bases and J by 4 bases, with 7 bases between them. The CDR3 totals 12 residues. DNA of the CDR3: TGTGCCAGCAGTTGGCAGGGCACTGAAGCTTTCTTT. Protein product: CASSWQGTEAFF. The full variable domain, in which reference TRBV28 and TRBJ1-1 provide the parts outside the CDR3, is DVKVTQSSRYLVKRTGEKVFLECVQDMDHENMFWYRQDPGLGLRLIYFSYDVKMKEKGDIPEGYSVSREKKERFSLILESASTNQTSMYLCASSWQGTEAFFGQGTRLTVV.

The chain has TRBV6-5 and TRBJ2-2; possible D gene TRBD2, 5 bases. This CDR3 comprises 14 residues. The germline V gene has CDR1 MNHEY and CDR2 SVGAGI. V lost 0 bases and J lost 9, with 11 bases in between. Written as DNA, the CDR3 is TGTGCCAGCAGTTACTCGAGGGTGGACCGGGAGCTGTTTTTT. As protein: CASSYSRVDRELFF.

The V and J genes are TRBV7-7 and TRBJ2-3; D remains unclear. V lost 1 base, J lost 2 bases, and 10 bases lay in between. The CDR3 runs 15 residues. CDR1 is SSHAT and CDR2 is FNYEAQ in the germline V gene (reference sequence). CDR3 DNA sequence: TGTGCCAGCAGCTTAGGACTGGCAACCACAGATACGCAGTATTTT. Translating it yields CASSLGLATTDTQYF.

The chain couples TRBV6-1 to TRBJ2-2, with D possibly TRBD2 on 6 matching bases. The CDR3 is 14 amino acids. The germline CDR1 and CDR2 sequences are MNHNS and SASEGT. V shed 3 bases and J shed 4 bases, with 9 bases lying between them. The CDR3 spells CASSDLTSTGELFF. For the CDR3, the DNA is TGTGCCAGCAGTGATCTGACTAGCACCGGGGAGCTGTTTTTT.

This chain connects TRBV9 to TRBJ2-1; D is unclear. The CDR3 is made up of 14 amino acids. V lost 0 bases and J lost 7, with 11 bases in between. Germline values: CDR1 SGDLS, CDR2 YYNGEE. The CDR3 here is CASSVESAWNEQFF. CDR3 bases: TGTGCCAGCAGCGTAGAGTCTGCTTGGAATGAGCAGTTCTTC.

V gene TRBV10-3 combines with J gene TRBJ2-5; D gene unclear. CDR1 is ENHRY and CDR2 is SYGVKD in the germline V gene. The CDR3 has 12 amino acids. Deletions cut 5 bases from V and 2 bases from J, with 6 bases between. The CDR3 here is CAISTVQETQYF. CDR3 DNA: TGTGCCATCAGTACGGTTCAAGAGACCCAGTACTTC.

This CDR3 is CASSSPEPGLSYGYTF. CDR3 bases: TGTGCCAGCAGCTCGCCCGAACCCGGTCTCTCCTATGGCTACACCTTC. This chain links TRBV7-9 with TRBJ1-2; D ambiguous. This CDR3 comprises 16 residues. V was cut by 4 bases and J by 4 bases, with 19 bases left in between. Germline V gives CDR1 SEHNR, CDR2 FQNEAQ (reference sequence).

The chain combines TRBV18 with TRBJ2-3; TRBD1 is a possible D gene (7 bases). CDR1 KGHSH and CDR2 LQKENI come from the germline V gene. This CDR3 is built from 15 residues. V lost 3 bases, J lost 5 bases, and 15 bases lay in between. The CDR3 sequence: CASSPYGGTVDTQYF. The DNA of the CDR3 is TGTGCCAGCTCACCCTATGGAGGGACAGTAGATACGCAGTATTTT.

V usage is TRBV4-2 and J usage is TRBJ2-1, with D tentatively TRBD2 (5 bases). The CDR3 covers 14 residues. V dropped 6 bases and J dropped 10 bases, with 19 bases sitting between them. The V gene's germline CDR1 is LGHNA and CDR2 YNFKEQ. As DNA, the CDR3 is TGTGCCAGCAGACATGGAGAGGGCAGGTCGGAGCAGTTCTTC. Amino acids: CASRHGEGRSEQFF.

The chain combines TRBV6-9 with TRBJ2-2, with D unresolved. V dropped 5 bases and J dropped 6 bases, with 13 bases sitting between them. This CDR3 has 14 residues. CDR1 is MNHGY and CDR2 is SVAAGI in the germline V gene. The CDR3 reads CASSHLAGPGELFF. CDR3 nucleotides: TGTGCCAGCAGTCATCTGGCAGGACCCGGGGAGCTGTTTTTT.

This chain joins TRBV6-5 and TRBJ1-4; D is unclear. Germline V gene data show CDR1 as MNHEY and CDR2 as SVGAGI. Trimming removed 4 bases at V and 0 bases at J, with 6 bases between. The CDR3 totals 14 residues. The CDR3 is CASSSLATNEKLFF. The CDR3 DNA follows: TGTGCCAGCAGTTCACTCGCAACTAATGAAAAACTGTTTTTT.

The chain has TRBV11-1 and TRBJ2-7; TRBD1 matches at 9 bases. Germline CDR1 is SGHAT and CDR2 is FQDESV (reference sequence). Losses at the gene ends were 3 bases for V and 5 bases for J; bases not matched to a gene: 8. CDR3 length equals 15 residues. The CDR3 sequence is CASSLRGQGGNEQYF. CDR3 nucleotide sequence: TGTGCCAGCAGCTTGAGGGGACAGGGTGGGAACGAGCAGTACTTC. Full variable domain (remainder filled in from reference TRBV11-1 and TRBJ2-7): EAEVAQSPRYKITEKSQAVAFWCDPISGHATLYWYRQILGQGPELLVQFQDESVVDDSQLPKDRFSAERLKGVDSTLKIQPAELGDSAMYLCASSLRGQGGNEQYFGPGTRLTVT.

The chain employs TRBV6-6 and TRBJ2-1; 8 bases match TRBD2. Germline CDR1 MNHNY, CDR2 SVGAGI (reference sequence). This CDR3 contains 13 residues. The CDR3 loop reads CGVRGGPYNEQFF. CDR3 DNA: TGTGGCGTCCGGGGGGGCCCCTACAATGAGCAGTTCTTC.

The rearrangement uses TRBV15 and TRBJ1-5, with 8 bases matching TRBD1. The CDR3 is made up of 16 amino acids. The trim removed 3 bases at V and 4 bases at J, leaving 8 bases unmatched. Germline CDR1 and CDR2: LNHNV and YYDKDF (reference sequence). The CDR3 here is CATSRAGTGDNQPQHF. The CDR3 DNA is TGTGCCACCAGCAGGGCCGGGACAGGCGATAATCAGCCCCAGCATTTT.